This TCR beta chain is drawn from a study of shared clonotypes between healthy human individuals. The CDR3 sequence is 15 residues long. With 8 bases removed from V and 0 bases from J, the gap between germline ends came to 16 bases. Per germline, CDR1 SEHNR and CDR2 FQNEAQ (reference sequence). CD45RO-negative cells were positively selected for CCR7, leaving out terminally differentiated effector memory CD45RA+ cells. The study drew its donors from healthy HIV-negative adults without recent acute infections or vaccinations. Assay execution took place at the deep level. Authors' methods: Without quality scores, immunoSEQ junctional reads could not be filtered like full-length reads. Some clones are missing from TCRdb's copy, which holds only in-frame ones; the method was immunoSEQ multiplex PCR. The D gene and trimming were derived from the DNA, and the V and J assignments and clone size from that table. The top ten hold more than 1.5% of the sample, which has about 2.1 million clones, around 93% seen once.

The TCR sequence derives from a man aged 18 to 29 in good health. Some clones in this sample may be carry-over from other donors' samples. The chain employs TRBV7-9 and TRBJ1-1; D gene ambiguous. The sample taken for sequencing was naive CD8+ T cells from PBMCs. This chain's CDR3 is CASVHPQSLNTEAFF. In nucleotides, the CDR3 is TGTGCCAGCGTCCACCCACAGAGTTTGAACACTGAAGCTTTCTTT.